This T cell receptor (beta chain) was sequenced for a study of cytomegalovirus exposure and HLA in healthy donors. In regard to this clone: What it recognizes is unknown.

This table comes from immunoSEQ multiplex PCR, and its TCRdb copy is limited to in-frame clones, with some not included. The profile covers approximately 220,000 clones, with about nine tenths appearing a single time and approximately 1.1% taken by the ten largest. General observations from the study: Altogether, 150 or so TCR beta chains were recorded as cytomegalovirus-associated. It was found in a later analysis that first-cohort TCR clusters tended to co-occur in the 100 to 150 validation repertoires. Reports credit the classifier with highly specific, highly sensitive diagnosis of cytomegalovirus status. In vitro work confirmed that a few CMV-associated chains recognize CMV antigens.

V was pared by 4 bases and J by 0 bases, with 17 bases between. Per the germline V gene, CDR1 is SGHRS and CDR2 is YFSETQ. The CDR3 length is 16 residues. The chain joins TRBV5-1 to TRBJ2-7, with D possibly being TRBD1 (6 bases). The sequencing input was PBMCs. This clonotype was obtained from a woman aged 18-29 years in good health and CMV-seronegative. The DNA of the CDR3 is TGCGCCAGCAGCCCAATATCAGGGGAGAGCTCCTACGAGCAGTACTTC. It encodes CASSPISGESSYEQYF.